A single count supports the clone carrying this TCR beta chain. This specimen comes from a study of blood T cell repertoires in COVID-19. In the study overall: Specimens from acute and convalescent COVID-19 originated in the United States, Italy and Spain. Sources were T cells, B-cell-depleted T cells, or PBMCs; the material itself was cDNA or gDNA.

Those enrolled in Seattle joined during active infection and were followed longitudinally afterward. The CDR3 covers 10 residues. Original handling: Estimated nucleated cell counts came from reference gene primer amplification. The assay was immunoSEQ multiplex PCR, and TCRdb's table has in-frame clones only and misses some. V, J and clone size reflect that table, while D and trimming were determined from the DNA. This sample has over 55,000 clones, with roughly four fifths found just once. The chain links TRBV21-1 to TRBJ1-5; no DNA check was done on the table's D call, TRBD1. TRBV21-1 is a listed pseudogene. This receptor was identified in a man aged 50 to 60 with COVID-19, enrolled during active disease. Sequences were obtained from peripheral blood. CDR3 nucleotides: TGTGCCAGGTACAACCAGCCCCAGCATTTT. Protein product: CARYNQPQHF.